This paragraph reports one T cell receptor beta chain. Its antigen is still unknown. The data were obtained in a study of Ad26.COV2.S vaccination and SARS-CoV-2 variants. Turning to the study itself: Ad26.COV2.S arm of COV1001 included the donor. Study findings and constraints: The authors reported substantial breadth in spike-specific CD8+ and CD4+ T cell responses after vaccination.

Here immunoSEQ multiplex PCR was the method, and the copy in TCRdb shows in-frame clones only, minus some. The data show 350,000 to 550,000 clones, with 89% seen just once and about 2.7% held by the top ten. The sample's treatment: around 19 received Ad26.COV2.S at low or high dose, single or two shots; 5 received placebo; per-sample allocation not given. At day 63 after the first vaccine or placebo injection, samples were drawn. After removal of 0 bases from V and 3 bases from J, the junction contained 2 bases not matched to a gene. This CDR3 is 15 amino acids long. Germline CDR1 reads LNHDA; CDR2 reads SQIVND (reference sequence).

The source of this sequence is a person between 18 and 60 years old who received the Ad26.COV2.S COVID-19 vaccine or a placebo. Sequencing was performed on peripheral blood, taken in a trial of Ad26.COV2.S vaccine versus placebo. The chain links TRBV19 to TRBJ2-4; TRBD2 matches at 7 bases. This CDR3 is CASSIDREGKNIQYF. The CDR3 DNA is TGTGCCAGTAGTATAGACAGGGAGGGCAAAAACATTCAGTACTTC.